Listed below are T cell receptor beta chains from one sample, sequenced in a study of OX40 agonist ivuxolimab in advanced cancers. Profiled with immunoSEQ multiplex PCR; TCRdb holds only in-frame clones, not every one. The sample lists about 97,000 clones; less than 90% were seen once. The starting material was CD4+ or CD8+ T cells sorted from blood, obtained in a trial of the OX40 agonist ivuxolimab. The receptors shown here come from an adult with an advanced solid tumor such as melanoma, head and neck, liver or kidney cancer. The CDR3 runs from the conserved cysteine through the conserved F or W. The D gene is left open where the match is weak. Some rows have no size entry. The others give once, few or many, or a class for an expanded clone.

d_call	clone_size	v_call	j_call	cdr3_nt	cdr3_aa
TRBD2	.	TRBV9	TRBJ2-1	TGTGCCAGCAGTCTTGCGAGCGGGGTGTCTAACAATGAGCAGTTCTTC	CASSLASGVSNNEQFF
TRBD1	few	TRBV30	TRBJ1-5	TGTGCCTGGAGTACAGGGGTTGTGCCCCAGCATTTT	CAWSTGVVPQHF
TRBD1	.	TRBV27	TRBJ2-2	TGTGCCAGCACTGACAGGGGGGACACCGGGGAGCTGTTTTTT	CASTDRGDTGELFF
.	few	TRBV6-1	TRBJ1-1	TGTGCCAGCACCACAAGGGGGGCACTAGCTTTCTTT	CASTTRGALAFF
TRBD2	.	TRBV7-2	TRBJ2-3	TGTGCCAGCAGCTTAGTATCTAGCGGGGATTATACAGATACGCAGTATTTT	CASSLVSSGDYTDTQYF
TRBD2	.	TRBV7-8	TRBJ2-2	TGTGCCAGCAGCTTAGTCGGGACTAGCGGGAACTCTAACACCGGGGAGCTGTTTTTT	CASSLVGTSGNSNTGELFF
.	.	TRBV11-2	TRBJ1-2	TGTGCCAGCAGCTTAAGGGGCGGAGGGTCTGATTCCCAAAACTATGGCTACACCTTC	CASSLRGGGSDSQNYGYTF
TRBD2	.	TRBV19	TRBJ2-1	TGTGCCAGTACTAGCGGGAGATCCTACGACCGTGAGCAGTTCTTC	CASTSGRSYDREQFF
.	.	TRBV11-3	TRBJ2-2	TGTGCCAGCAGCCCCCTAGACCAGAACACCGGGGAGCTGTTTTTT	CASSPLDQNTGELFF
TRBD2	.	TRBV30	TRBJ2-7	TGTGCCTGGAGTGAAGCGGGGGAGCAGTACTTC	CAWSEAGEQYF
.	.	TRBV7-2	TRBJ2-6	TGTGCCAGCAGCTTGTACGGTTCTTCGGGGGCCAACGTCCTGACTTTC	CASSLYGSSGANVLTF
.	.	TRBV4-3	TRBJ2-3	TGCGCCAGCAGCCAAGATCCCGCAGGGACGTCTAGCACAGATACGCAGTATTTT	CASSQDPAGTSSTDTQYF
.	.	TRBV7-8	TRBJ2-2	TGTGCCAGCAGCTTAGGTAGCGTAGGATCCACCGGGGAGCTGTTTTTT	CASSLGSVGSTGELFF
TRBD1	.	TRBV11-3	TRBJ1-2	TGTGCCAGCAGCTCAGATACCCGGGACAGGCACTATGGCTACACCTTC	CASSSDTRDRHYGYTF
TRBD2	.	TRBV6-6	TRBJ2-1	TGTGCCAGCAGTTACTTTGGCGGGAGGAATGAGCAGTTCTTC	CASSYFGGRNEQFF
.	.	TRBV2	TRBJ2-7	TGTGCCAGCAGTGATTCTGGGCTGGCCAACGAGCAGTACTTC	CASSDSGLANEQYF
.	few	TRBV30	TRBJ1-6	TGTGCCTGGGGTACAGTCGCCCTCCACTTT	CAWGTVALHF
TRBD1	.	TRBV19	TRBJ2-7	TGTGCCAGTAGTATCCCAGACAGGGTATACGAGCAGTACTTC	CASSIPDRVYEQYF
.	.	TRBV27	TRBJ1-2	TGTGCCAGCAGTTTCGAGGCTAACTATGGCTACACCTTC	CASSFEANYGYTF
TRBD2	.	TRBV6-6	TRBJ2-3	TGTGCCAGCAGTTACTCGGGAGGGAGAGCAGATACGCAGTATTTT	CASSYSGGRADTQYF
TRBD2	.	TRBV4-2	TRBJ2-7	TGTGCCAGCAGCCAAACCCTCCTAGCGGGAGGAACCTACGAGCAGTACTTC	CASSQTLLAGGTYEQYF
TRBD1	once	TRBV7-8	TRBJ2-5	TGTGCCAGCAGCTTAGCGGGACAGATGGGGGAGACCCAGTACTTC	CASSLAGQMGETQYF